This T cell receptor beta chain was captured in a study of post-analysis software for immune sequencing data. Findings and limits, study-wide: When compared against controls, multiple sclerosis patients showed significantly lower normalized Chao1 diversity. TRBV segments more frequent in patients than in controls numbered several and included TRBV5-6, TRBV5-1 and TRBV20-1.

This clonotype was counted a few times. The antigen is not known. At one end the junction does not follow the germline gene, possibly because of a read error. Germline lookup yields CDR1 SEHNR and CDR2 FQNEAQ (reference sequence). This CDR3 is 15 amino acids long. Unique molecular identifiers had been added to the TCR beta cDNA libraries. Once about 0.85 to 11 million T cells were used, about 490,000 cDNA molecules resulted. MiXCR, run by TCRdb on the PCR reads, gives a single entry per CDR3 protein. The sample lists roughly 600,000 distinct CDR3 sequences, roughly 46% seen once, with roughly 1.7% in the top ten.

Input material: blood. The sequence was collected from a girl aged 10 to 17 with multiple sclerosis. The chain carries TRBV7-9 and TRBJ2-7; perhaps TRBD2 as D (5 bases). CDR3 residues: CASSLGGSQSSEQYF. In nucleotides, the CDR3 is TGTGCCAGCAGCTTAGGTGGGAGCCAATCCTCCGAGCAGTACTTC.